This is a list of T cell receptor beta chains from one sample in a study of T cells in Graves' hyperthyroidism and ophthalmopathy. TCRdb called the multiplex PCR reads again in MiXCR, with one record for every CDR3 protein. This sample has around 250,000 distinct CDR3 sequences, with about 15% found just once. The specimen was blood. The receptors shown here come from a woman younger than 30 with Graves' ophthalmopathy. Both conserved end residues are part of each CDR3. Fields, in order: D gene, V gene, clone size, J gene, CDR3 DNA, CDR3 protein. A D gene is named only where the DNA matches it firmly. Not all rows give a size; the values are once, few, many and, for expanded clones, a class.

NA	TRBV25-1	many	TRBJ1-2	TGTGCCAGCAGTGAACCCCAGGGATATAACTATGGCTACACCTTC	CASSEPQGYNYGYTF
TRBD2	TRBV6-2/TRBV6-3	many	TRBJ2-1	TGTGCCAGCAGCCTCATTTTAGCGGGAGGGCTGTACAATGAGCAGTTCTTC	CASSLILAGGLYNEQFF
NA	TRBV5-1	many	TRBJ1-2	TGCGCCAGCAGCCCCGGGACGGACAACTATGGCTACACCTTC	CASSPGTDNYGYTF
TRBD2	TRBV27	few	TRBJ2-2	TGTGCCAGCAAGGCGGGACTAGCCCCACCCGGGGAGCTGTTTTTT	CASKAGLAPPGELFF
TRBD1	TRBV7-2	many	TRBJ1-1	TGTGCCAGCAGCCCACAGGGGGCGACGTACACTGAAGCTTTCTTT	CASSPQGATYTEAFF
TRBD2	TRBV12-3/TRBV12-4	many	TRBJ2-5	TGTGCCAGCAGTTTAAGAGCGGGAGTCCAAGAGACCCAGTACTTC	CASSLRAGVQETQYF
TRBD2	TRBV6-6	NA	TRBJ2-1	TGTGCCAGCAGTTACGGTTCCATAGGTCTAGCGGGAGCGGTCGCCAAGTTCTTC	CASSYGSIGLAGAVAKFF
NA	TRBV5-5	many	TRBJ1-2	TGTGCCAGCAGTTCTAATACTAACTATGGCTACACCTTC	CASSSNTNYGYTF
TRBD2	TRBV7-9	many	TRBJ2-7	TGTGCCAGCAGCCCCGGACTAGCGGGAGCTAACTCCTACGAGCAGTACTTC	CASSPGLAGANSYEQYF
TRBD2	TRBV20-1	many	TRBJ2-7	TGCAGTGCACAGGGACTAGCGAGTTACGAGCAGTACTTC	CSAQGLASYEQYF
TRBD2	TRBV30	few	TRBJ2-5	TGTGCCTGGAGTGTATCGAGGACTAGCGGGATCCAAGAGACCCAGTACTTC	CAWSVSRTSGIQETQYF
TRBD1	TRBV6-4	few	TRBJ1-1	TGTGCCAGCAGGCCGGGACAGGGCCAGAACACTGAAGTTTTCTTT	CASRPGQGQNTEVFF
NA	TRBV5-6	few	TRBJ2-2	TGTGCCAGCAGCTTCCGAGGGTTAGCGAACACCGGGGAGCTGTTTTTT	CASSFRGLANTGELFF
NA	TRBV2	many	TRBJ2-1	TGTGCCAGCAGCAAGTCGGGGGGCCTGAATGAGCAGTTCTTC	CASSKSGGLNEQFF
NA	TRBV13	many	TRBJ2-7	TGTGCCAGCAGCTTTCCGAATAATCCGGTCGGGCAGTACTTC	CASSFPNNPVGQYF
NA	TRBV4-1	many	TRBJ1-1	TGCGCCAGCACGGAGGTGAGGGGAGGTTTGAACACTGAAGCTTTCTTT	CASTEVRGGLNTEAFF
TRBD2	TRBV11-3	many	TRBJ2-7	TGTGCCAGCAGCCTACTAGCGGGGGCTCTTTTCTACGAGCAGTACTTC	CASSLLAGALFYEQYF
NA	TRBV20-1	many	TRBJ2-3	TGCAGTGCTAGATACTCCACAGATACGCAGTATTTT	CSARYSTDTQYF
NA	TRBV29-1	NA	TRBJ1-2	TGCAGCGTAGAAGAGAGGGGATTCGGGCTTGAGGATGGCTACACCTTC	CSVEERGFGLEDGYTF
NA	TRBV11-2	once	TRBJ2-2	TGTGCCAGCAGCCCATCCCTCGGCTCGGGTTACACCGGGGAGCTGTTTTTT	CASSPSLGSGYTGELFF
TRBD1	TRBV4-1	NA	TRBJ2-5	TGCGCCAGCAGCCAAGAAAGAGGGGGACAGCAAGAGACCCAGTACTTC	CASSQERGGQQETQYF
TRBD1	TRBV6-5	NA	TRBJ1-3	TGTGCCGGCAGTTACTCGAGTCAGGGGGCGAGAAACACCATATATTTT	CAGSYSSQGARNTIYF
NA	TRBV5-1	many	TRBJ2-3	TGCGCCAGCAGCTACCGGCCAGGTAGCACAGATACGCAGTATTTT	CASSYRPGSTDTQYF
NA	TRBV2	few	TRBJ2-6	TGTGCCAGTGGGCGTACCTCTGGGGCCAACGTCCTGACTTTC	CASGRTSGANVLTF
NA	TRBV6-1	many	TRBJ1-2	TGTGCCAGCAACTGGGGTCAGGACTATGGCTACACCTTC	CASNWGQDYGYTF
NA	TRBV20-1	many	TRBJ1-6	TGCAGTGCGCAAGTGGGGGGCGGAGGTAATTCACCCCTCCACTTT	CSAQVGGGGNSPLHF
NA	TRBV20-1	NA	TRBJ1-2	TGCAGTGCTAGAGGAAGTCTCCTCTCTAACTATGGCTACACCTTC	CSARGSLLSNYGYTF
NA	TRBV18	many	TRBJ2-7	TGTGCCAGCTCACCAGATCTCTACGAGCAGTACTTC	CASSPDLYEQYF
NA	TRBV7-9	many	TRBJ1-6	TGTGCCAGCAGCTTAGGTGTCGCCTATTCACCCCTCCACTTT	CASSLGVAYSPLHF
TRBD1	TRBV19	NA	TRBJ1-2	TGTGCCAGTAGTAAACCCGGACAGGAGGTGGATGGCTACACCTTC	CASSKPGQEVDGYTF
TRBD2	TRBV4-3	many	TRBJ2-1	TGCGCCAGCAGCCAAGCAATCGGGAGGGCCGACAATGAGCAGTTCTTC	CASSQAIGRADNEQFF
NA	TRBV7-9	many	TRBJ2-3	TGTGCCAGCAGAAGCCGGACGGCTAGCACAGATACGCAGTATTTT	CASRSRTASTDTQYF
NA	TRBV6-1	many	TRBJ2-3	TGTGCCAGCTCCAGCCCGGGCAGGGATACGCAGTATTTT	CASSSPGRDTQYF
NA	TRBV7-6	many	TRBJ1-1	TGTGCCAGCAGCCCAGGGGAGCCGAACACTGAAGCTTTCTTT	CASSPGEPNTEAFF
NA	TRBV5-1	many	TRBJ1-1	TGCGCCAGCAGCGATACAATTAACACTGAAGCTTTCTTT	CASSDTINTEAFF
TRBD1	TRBV12-3/TRBV12-4	many	TRBJ1-1	TGTGCCAGCAGGCCTCGACAGGGGCCAGCTTTCTTT	CASRPRQGPAFF
TRBD2	TRBV18	NA	TRBJ2-7	TGTGCCATCATACTAGCGAGTTCCTACGAGCAGTACTTC	CAIILASSYEQYF
NA	TRBV11-3	NA	TRBJ2-2	TGTGCCAGCAGCCCACAGGGCCCCGGGGAGCTGTTTTTT	CASSPQGPGELFF
TRBD1	TRBV4-2	NA	TRBJ1-1	TGTGCCAGCAGCCACGGGACAGGGAGGGTTACGGAAGCTTTCTTT	CASSHGTGRVTEAFF
TRBD2	TRBV6-1	many	TRBJ2-1	TGTGCCAGCAGTTATTTGGCTAGCGGGGCAAATTTTCGCAATGAGCAGTTCTTC	CASSYLASGANFRNEQFF
TRBD2	TRBV11-3	NA	TRBJ2-7	TGTGCCAGCAGCTTCGCGGGAGGACCCGAGCAGTACTTC	CASSFAGGPEQYF
NA	TRBV20-1	NA	TRBJ2-1	TGCAGTGCCAGACACCCTTGTTTGCCGGGGAGCTCCTACAATGAGCAGTTCTTC	CSARHPCLPGSSYNEQFF
NA	TRBV15	NA	TRBJ2-7	TGTGCCACCAGCAGAGGAGGGATCGGAGGTACCTACGAGCAGTACTTC	CATSRGGIGGTYEQYF
NA	TRBV5-4	few	TRBJ2-6	TGTGCCAGCAGCTTGGATCCCAGCGTTGGGGCCAACGTCCTGACTTTC	CASSLDPSVGANVLTF
NA	TRBV18	NA	TRBJ2-7	TGTGCCAGCTCACCGGTAGCCATGGCCGAGCAGTACTTC	CASSPVAMAEQYF
TRBD2	TRBV28	NA	TRBJ2-3	TGTGCCAGCAACCCAACGGTGAGGACTAGCGGGGGTTCAGATACGCAGTATTTT	CASNPTVRTSGGSDTQYF
NA	TRBV29-1	many	TRBJ2-2	TGCAGCGTGACACTTACCCGGGCCCTAGATCCCGGGGAGCTGTTTTTT	CSVTLTRALDPGELFF
NA	TRBV9	few	TRBJ2-1	TGTGCCAGCAGCGTAGGAGGAGGCGGCTCCTACAATGAGCAGTTCTTC	CASSVGGGGSYNEQFF
TRBD1	TRBV7-3	many	TRBJ2-3	TGTGCCAGCAGCTTTTTAGGGGGCAAGGATACGCAGTATTTT	CASSFLGGKDTQYF
NA	TRBV19	few	TRBJ1-2	TGTGCCAGTAGGGCGTCGGTGGGCTATGGCTACACCTTC	CASRASVGYGYTF
NA	TRBV7-9	many	TRBJ1-2	TGTGCCAGCAGCCCTCCCGTGCGCAAACTCCTACTACATGGCTACACCTTC	CASSPPVRKLLLHGYTF
TRBD2	TRBV3-1	many	TRBJ2-1	TGTGCCAGCAGCCGCGGGACTAGCGGGAGCAATATTGGCAATGAGCAGTTCTTC	CASSRGTSGSNIGNEQFF
NA	TRBV2	many	TRBJ1-4	TGTGCCAGCAGTGGTTCGGTTACAGCGGGGAGAAATGAAAAACTGTTTTTT	CASSGSVTAGRNEKLFF
TRBD1	TRBV28	NA	TRBJ1-5	TGTGCCAGCAGTCCTATCGGGTCAGGGGGAAGTCGGCAGCCCCAGCATTTT	CASSPIGSGGSRQPQHF